The clone carrying this T cell receptor beta chain was observed a handful of times. To make TCR beta libraries, researchers used iRepertoire HTBI primers and Arm-PCR of CDR3 regions. TCRdb re-analysed the multiplex PCR reads in MiXCR, keeping a single row per CDR3 protein. The sample records more than 400,000 distinct CDR3 sequences, approximately 16% being singletons. Time point here: newly diagnosed GD, antithyroid drugs for less than 3 months. From RNA extracted from PBMCs, the TCR library was made. These data belong to a study of regulatory T cells in long-lasting Graves disease. Germline V gene lookup returns CDR1 ENHRY and CDR2 SYGVKD. The CDR3 spans 13 residues. The V end was cut by 6 bases, the J end by 1 base, with 9 bases between. These records were also assigned to another study, of T cells in Graves' hyperthyroidism and ophthalmopathy. That work contributes: First-round RT-PCR with HTBI primers amplified the TCR CDR3 region. Separation of ophthalmopathy from stable hyperthyroidism was achieved by a 13 V-J model.

The TCR was taken from a woman aged 25 to 39 with Graves disease. The sequences come from peripheral blood mononuclear cells (PBMCs), collected at new diagnosis, from a patient treated with antithyroid drugs. The V call is TRBV10-3, the J call TRBJ1-1, with D maybe TRBD1 (5 bases). The chain's CDR3 is CAIRRGENTEAFF. CDR3 sequence (DNA): TGTGCCATCAGACGAGGGGAGAACACTGAAGCTTTCTTT.